This T cell receptor (beta chain) is drawn from a study of technical replicates of blood from several donors. TCRdb's copy holds only in-frame clones and misses some; the assay was immunoSEQ multiplex PCR. The table lists around 83,000 clones, about 94% of them singletons. The sequenced material came from T cells isolated from PBMCs. This receptor was identified in a human donor in good health.

The CDR3 loop is CAISDEVSVGGEQFF. CDR3 sequence (DNA): TGTGCCATCAGTGATGAGGTTTCGGTAGGTGGCGAGCAGTTCTTC. The chain employs TRBV10-3 and TRBJ2-1; D remains unclear. The CDR3 has 15 residues. V lost 3 bases to trimming and J lost 10 bases, with 19 bases between them. Germline V gene sequence: CDR1 ENHRY, CDR2 SYGVKD.